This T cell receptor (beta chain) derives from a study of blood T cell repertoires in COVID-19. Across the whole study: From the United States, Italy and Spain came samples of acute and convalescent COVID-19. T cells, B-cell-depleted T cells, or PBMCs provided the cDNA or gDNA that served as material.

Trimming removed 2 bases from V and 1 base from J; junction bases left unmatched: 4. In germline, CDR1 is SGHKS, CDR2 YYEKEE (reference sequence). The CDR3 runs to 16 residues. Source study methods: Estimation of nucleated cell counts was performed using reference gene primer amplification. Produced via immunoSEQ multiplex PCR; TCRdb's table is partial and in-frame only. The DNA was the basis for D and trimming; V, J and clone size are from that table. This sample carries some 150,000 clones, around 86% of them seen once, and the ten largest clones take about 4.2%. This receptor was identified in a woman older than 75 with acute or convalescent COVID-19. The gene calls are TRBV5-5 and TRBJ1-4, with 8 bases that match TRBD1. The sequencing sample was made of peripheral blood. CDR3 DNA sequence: TGTGCCAGCAGCTTTTGGACAGGGAGAACTAATGAAAAACTGTTTTTT. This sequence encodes CASSFWTGRTNEKLFF.